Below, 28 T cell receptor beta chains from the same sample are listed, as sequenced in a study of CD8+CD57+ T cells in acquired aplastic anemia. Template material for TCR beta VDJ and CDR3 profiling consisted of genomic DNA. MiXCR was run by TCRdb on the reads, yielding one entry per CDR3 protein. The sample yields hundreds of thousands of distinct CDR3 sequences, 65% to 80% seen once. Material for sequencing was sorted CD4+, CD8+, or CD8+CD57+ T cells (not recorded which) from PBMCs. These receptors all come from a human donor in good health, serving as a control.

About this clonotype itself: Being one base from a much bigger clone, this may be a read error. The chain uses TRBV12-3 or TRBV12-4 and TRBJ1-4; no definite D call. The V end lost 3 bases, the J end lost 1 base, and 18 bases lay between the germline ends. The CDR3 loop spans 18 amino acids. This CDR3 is CASSLLGPNRGTNEKLFF. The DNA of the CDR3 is TGTGCCAGCAGTTTGTTGGGCCCCAACCGAGGAACTAATGAAAAACTGTTTTTT.

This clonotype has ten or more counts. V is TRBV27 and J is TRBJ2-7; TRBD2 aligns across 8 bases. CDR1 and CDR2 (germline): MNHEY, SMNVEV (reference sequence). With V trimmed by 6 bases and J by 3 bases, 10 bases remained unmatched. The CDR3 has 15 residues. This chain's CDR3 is CASSPRPGTSYEQYF. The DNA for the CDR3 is TGTGCCAGCAGCCCTAGACCCGGGACTAGCTACGAGCAGTACTTC.

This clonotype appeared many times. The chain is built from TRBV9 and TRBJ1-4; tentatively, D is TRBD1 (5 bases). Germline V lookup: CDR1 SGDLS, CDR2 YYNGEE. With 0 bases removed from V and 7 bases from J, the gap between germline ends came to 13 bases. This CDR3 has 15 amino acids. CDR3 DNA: TGTGCCAGCAGCGTAGCTCCAGGGTTAGCTGAAAAACTGTTTTTT. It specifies CASSVAPGLAEKLFF.

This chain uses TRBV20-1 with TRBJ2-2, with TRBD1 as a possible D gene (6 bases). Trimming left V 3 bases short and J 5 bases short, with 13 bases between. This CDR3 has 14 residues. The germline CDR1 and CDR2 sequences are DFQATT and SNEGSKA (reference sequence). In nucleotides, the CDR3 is TGCAGTGCTAGTCCGGGGACACCGACCGGGGAGCTGTTTTTT. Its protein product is CSASPGTPTGELFF.

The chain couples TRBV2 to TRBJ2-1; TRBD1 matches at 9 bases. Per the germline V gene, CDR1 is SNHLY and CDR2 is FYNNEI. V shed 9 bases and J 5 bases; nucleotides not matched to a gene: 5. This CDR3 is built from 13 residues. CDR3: CASHRGLHNEQFF. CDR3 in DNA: TGTGCCAGTCACAGGGGGCTCCACAATGAGCAGTTCTTC.

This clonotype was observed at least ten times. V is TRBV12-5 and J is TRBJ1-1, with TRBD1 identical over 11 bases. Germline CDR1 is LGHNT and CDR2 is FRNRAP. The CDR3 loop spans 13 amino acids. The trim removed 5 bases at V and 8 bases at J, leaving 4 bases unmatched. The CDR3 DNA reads TGTGCTAGTGGTCTCGGGACAGGGGGAGAAGCTTTCTTT. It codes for CASGLGTGGEAFF.

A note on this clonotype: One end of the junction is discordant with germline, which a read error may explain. CDR3 bases: TGTGCCTGCAGTAGGACTCAGGAAACAGATACGCAGTATTTT. Translated, it gives CACSRTQETDTQYF. This chain links TRBV6-4 with TRBJ2-3; tentatively, D is TRBD2 (5 bases). Germline V gene sequence: CDR1 MRHNA, CDR2 SNTAGT. CDR3 length: 14 amino acids.

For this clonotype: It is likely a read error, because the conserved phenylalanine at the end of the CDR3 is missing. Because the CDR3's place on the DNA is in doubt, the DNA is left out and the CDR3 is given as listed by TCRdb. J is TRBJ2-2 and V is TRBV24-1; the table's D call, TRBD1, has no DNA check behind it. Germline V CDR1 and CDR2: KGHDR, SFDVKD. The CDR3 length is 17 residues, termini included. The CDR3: CATSDLTRSHQPQHFGD.

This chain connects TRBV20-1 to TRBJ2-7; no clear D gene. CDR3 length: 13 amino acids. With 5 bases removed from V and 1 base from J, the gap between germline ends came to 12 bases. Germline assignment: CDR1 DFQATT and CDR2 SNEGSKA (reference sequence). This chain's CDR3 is CSARRYISYEQYF. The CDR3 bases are TGCAGTGCTCGGCGGTACATATCCTACGAGCAGTACTTC.

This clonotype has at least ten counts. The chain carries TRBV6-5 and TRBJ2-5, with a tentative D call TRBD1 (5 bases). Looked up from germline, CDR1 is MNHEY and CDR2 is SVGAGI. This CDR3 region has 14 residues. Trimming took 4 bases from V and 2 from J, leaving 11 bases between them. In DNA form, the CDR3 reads TGTGCCAGCAGTTTCCAAGGGGCTCAAGAGACCCAGTACTTC. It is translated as CASSFQGAQETQYF.

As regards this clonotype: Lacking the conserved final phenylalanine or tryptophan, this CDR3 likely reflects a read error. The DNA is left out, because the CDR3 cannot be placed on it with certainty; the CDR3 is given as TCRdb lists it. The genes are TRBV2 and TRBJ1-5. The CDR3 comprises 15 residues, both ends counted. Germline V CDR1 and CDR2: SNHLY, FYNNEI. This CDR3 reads CASSDTRNTEAFFRQ.

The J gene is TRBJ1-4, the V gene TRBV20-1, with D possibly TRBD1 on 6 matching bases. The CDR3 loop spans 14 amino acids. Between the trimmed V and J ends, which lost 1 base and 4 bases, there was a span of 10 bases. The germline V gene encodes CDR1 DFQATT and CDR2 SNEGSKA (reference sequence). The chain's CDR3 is CSARGQAINEKLFF. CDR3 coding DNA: TGCAGTGCTAGAGGACAGGCCATTAATGAAAAACTGTTTTTT.

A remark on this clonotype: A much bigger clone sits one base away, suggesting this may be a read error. The CDR3 spells CASSPGGSDTQYF. The CDR3 DNA sequence: TGTGCCAGCAGCCCAGGGGGCTCAGATACGCAGTATTTT. This rearrangement joins TRBV6-1 to TRBJ2-3; 8 nucleotides align to TRBD1. Germline loops: CDR1 MNHNS, CDR2 SASEGT. This CDR3 has 13 residues. V was clipped by 6 bases and J by 4 bases; unmatched bases: 3.

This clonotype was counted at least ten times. CDR3 sequence (DNA): TGTGCCAGTAGTGCCGACGTTAGCAATCAGCCCCAGCATTTT. Encoded protein: CASSADVSNQPQHF. This sequence joins TRBV19 and TRBJ1-5; no definite D call. With 5 bases removed from V and 0 bases from J, the gap between germline ends came to 8 bases. The CDR3 runs to 14 residues. Germline lookup yields CDR1 LNHDA and CDR2 SQIVND (reference sequence).

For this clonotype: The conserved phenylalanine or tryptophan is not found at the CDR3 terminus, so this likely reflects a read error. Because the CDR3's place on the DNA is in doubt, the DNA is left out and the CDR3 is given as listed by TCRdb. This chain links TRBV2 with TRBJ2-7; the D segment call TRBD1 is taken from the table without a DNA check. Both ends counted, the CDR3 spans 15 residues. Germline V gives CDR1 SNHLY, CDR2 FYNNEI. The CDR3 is CASTVGQRHGYALDS.

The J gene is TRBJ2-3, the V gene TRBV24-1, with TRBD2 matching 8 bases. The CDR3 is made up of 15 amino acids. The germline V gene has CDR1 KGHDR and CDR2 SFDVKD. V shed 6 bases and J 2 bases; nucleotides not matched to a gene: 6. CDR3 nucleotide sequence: TGTGCCACCAGTTCGTGGCGGGAGGACACAGATACGCAGTATTTT. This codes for CATSSWREDTDTQYF.

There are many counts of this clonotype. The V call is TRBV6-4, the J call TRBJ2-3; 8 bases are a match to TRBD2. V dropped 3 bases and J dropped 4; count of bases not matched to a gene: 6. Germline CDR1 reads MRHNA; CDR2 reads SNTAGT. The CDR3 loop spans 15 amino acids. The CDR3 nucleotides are TGTGCCAGCAGTGAGGAAGCGGGGGTAGCAGATACGCAGTATTTT. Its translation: CASSEEAGVADTQYF.

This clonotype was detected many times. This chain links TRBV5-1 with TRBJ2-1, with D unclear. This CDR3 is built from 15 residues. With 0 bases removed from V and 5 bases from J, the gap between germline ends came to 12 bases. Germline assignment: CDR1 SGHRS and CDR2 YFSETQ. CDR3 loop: CASSLEAIRDNEQFF. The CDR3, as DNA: TGCGCCAGCAGCTTGGAGGCTATCCGGGACAATGAGCAGTTCTTC.

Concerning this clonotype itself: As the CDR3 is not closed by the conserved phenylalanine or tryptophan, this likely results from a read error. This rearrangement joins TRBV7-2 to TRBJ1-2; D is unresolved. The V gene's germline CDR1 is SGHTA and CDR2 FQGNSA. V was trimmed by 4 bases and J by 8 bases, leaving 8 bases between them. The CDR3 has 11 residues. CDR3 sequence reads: CASSSVEGYTI. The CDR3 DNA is TGTGCCAGCAGCTCGGTTGAAGGCTACACCATT.

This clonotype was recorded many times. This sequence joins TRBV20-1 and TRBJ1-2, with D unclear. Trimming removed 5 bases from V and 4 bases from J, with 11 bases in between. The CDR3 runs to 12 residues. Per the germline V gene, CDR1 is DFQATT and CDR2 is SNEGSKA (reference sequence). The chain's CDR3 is CSADLGLYGYTF. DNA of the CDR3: TGCAGTGCTGACCTGGGCCTCTATGGCTACACCTTC.

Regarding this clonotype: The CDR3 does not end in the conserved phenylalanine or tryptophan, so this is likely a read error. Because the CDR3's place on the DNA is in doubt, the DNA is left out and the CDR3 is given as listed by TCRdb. CDR3 amino acids: CASRTTGVYYRYS. The rearrangement links TRBV12-3 or TRBV12-4 to TRBJ2-7; TRBD1 is taken as the D call from the table, unchecked against the DNA. The CDR3 extends over 13 residues, inclusive of both ends.

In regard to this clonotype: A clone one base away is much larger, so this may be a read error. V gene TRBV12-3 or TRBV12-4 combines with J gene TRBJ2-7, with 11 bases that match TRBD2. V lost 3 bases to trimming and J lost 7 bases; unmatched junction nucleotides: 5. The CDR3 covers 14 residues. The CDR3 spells CASSFSGGVNEQYF. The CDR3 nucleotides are TGTGCCAGCAGTTTTAGCGGGGGGGTCAATGAGCAGTACTTC.

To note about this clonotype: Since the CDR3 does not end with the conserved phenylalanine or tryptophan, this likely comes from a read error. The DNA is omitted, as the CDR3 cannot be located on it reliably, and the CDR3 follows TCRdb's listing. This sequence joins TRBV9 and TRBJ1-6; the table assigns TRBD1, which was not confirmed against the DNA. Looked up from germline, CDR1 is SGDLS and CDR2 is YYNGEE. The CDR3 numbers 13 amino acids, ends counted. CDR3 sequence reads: CASSDKGQGDSPL.

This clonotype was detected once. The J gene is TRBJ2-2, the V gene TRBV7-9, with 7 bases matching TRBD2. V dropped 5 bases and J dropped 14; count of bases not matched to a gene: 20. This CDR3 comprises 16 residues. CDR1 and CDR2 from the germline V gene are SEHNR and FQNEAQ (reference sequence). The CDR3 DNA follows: TGTGCCAGCAGCGCGTCTCGGGGGGTTGGCTCACCCCTCCTGTTTTTT. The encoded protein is CASSASRGVGSPLLFF.

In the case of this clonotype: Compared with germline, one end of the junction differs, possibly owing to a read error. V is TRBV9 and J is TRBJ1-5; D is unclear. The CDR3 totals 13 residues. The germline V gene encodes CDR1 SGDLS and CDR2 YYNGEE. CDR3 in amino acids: CASSSHDDQTQHF. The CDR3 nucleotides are TGTGCCAGCAGCTCCCACGATGATCAGACCCAGCATTTT.

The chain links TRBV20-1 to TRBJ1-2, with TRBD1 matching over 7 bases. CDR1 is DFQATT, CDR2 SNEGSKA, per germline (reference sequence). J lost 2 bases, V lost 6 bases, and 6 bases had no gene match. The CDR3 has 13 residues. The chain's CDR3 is CSASGTANYGYTF. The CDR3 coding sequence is TGCAGTGCGTCCGGGACAGCGAACTATGGCTACACCTTC.

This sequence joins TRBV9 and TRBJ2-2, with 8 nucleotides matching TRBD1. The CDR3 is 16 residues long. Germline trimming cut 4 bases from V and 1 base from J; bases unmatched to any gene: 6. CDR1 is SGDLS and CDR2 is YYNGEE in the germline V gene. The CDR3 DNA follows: TGTGCCAGCAGCTCCCGGACAGGGATGAACACCGGGGAGCTGTTTTTT. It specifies CASSSRTGMNTGELFF.

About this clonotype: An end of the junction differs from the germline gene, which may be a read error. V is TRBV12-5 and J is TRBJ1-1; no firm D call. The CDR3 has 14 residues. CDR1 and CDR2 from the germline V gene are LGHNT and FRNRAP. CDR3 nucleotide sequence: TGTGCTAGTAGTTTCGGACGGGTGAACACTGAAGCTTTCTTT. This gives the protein CASSFGRVNTEAFF. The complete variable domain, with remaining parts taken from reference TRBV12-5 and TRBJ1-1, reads DARVTQTPRHKVTEMGQEVTMRCQPILGHNTVFWYRQTMMQGLELLAYFRNRAPLDDSGMPKDRFSAEMPDATLATLKIQPSEPRDSAVYFCASSFGRVNTEAFFGQGTRLTVV.